The rows below give T cell receptor beta chains drawn from one sample of a study of vaccination and CD4 T cells after COVID-19. No antigen is known for these receptors. TCRdb analysed the PCR reads with MiXCR anew, one entry per CDR3 protein. The sample lists 15,000 to 20,000 distinct CDR3 sequences, 49% occurring once. Specimen: CD4+ T cells from blood, cultured in vitro. Source of these receptors: a human donor who had recovered from COVID-19. The CDR3 runs from the conserved cysteine through the conserved F or W. Each record gives: CDR3 protein, CDR3 DNA, D gene, J gene, clone size, V gene. A D gene is named only where the DNA matches it firmly. The size field is filled for only some rows; it gives once, few, many or a size class.

cdr3_aa: CASSQTGRRSKQYF
cdr3_nt: TGTGCCAGCAGCCAGACCGGTAGGCGAAGCAAGCAGTACTTC
d_call: .
j_call: TRBJ2-7
clone_size: .
v_call: TRBV14

cdr3_aa: CTSTEQGFHYTEAFF
cdr3_nt: TGTACCAGTACCGAACAGGGCTTCCATTACACTGAAGCTTTCTTT
d_call: .
j_call: TRBJ1-1
clone_size: .
v_call: TRBV19

cdr3_aa: CASSPLRGSYEQYF
cdr3_nt: TGTGCCAGCAGCCCCCTTCGAGGGTCCTACGAGCAGTACTTC
d_call: .
j_call: TRBJ2-7
clone_size: medium-sized
v_call: TRBV5-4

cdr3_aa: CASSARGRTSTGELFF
cdr3_nt: TGTGCCAGCAGCGCCCGGGGCCGTACCTCAACCGGGGAGCTGTTTTTT
d_call: .
j_call: TRBJ2-2
clone_size: .
v_call: TRBV7-3

cdr3_aa: CASSQGRAWGNTEAFF
cdr3_nt: TGCGCCAGCAGCCAAGGCAGGGCTTGGGGGAACACTGAAGCTTTCTTT
d_call: .
j_call: TRBJ1-1
clone_size: .
v_call: TRBV4-1

cdr3_aa: CASSISREGNQPQHF
cdr3_nt: TGTGCCAGCAGTATCTCGAGGGAGGGCAATCAGCCCCAGCATTTT
d_call: .
j_call: TRBJ1-5
clone_size: .
v_call: TRBV6-5

cdr3_aa: CASSFMANYGYTF
cdr3_nt: TGTGCCAGCAGCTTTATGGCTAACTATGGCTACACCTTC
d_call: .
j_call: TRBJ1-2
clone_size: .
v_call: TRBV5-6

cdr3_aa: CASSYEGVEPQHF
cdr3_nt: TGTGCCAGCAGTTACGAGGGTGTGGAGCCCCAGCATTTT
d_call: .
j_call: TRBJ1-5
clone_size: .
v_call: TRBV6-5

cdr3_aa: CASSQVGARNTEAFF
cdr3_nt: TGCGCCAGCAGCCAAGTGGGGGCCCGGAACACTGAAGCTTTCTTT
d_call: .
j_call: TRBJ1-1
clone_size: .
v_call: TRBV4-1

cdr3_aa: CASRSNTEAFF
cdr3_nt: TGTGCCAGCAGATCAAACACTGAAGCTTTCTTT
d_call: .
j_call: TRBJ1-1
clone_size: .
v_call: TRBV28

cdr3_aa: CSARVTGTIGNSPLHF
cdr3_nt: TGCAGTGCTAGAGTTACCGGGACCATTGGAAATTCACCCCTCCACTTT
d_call: .
j_call: TRBJ1-6
clone_size: .
v_call: TRBV20-1

cdr3_aa: CSARWAGPEKLFF
cdr3_nt: TGCAGTGCTAGATGGGCAGGACCTGAAAAACTGTTTTTT
d_call: .
j_call: TRBJ1-4
clone_size: .
v_call: TRBV20-1

cdr3_aa: CASSPRIEPTRGMCF
cdr3_nt: TGTGCCAGCAGTCCCCGTATTGAACCGACACGGGGCATGTGTTTT
d_call: .
j_call: TRBJ1-4
clone_size: .
v_call: TRBV28

cdr3_aa: CASSILAEGGSEQFF
cdr3_nt: TGTGCCAGTAGCATTCTAGCGGAGGGGGGGTCTGAGCAGTTCTTC
d_call: .
j_call: TRBJ2-1
clone_size: few
v_call: TRBV19

cdr3_aa: CASTTQGALNTEAFF
cdr3_nt: TGTGCCAGCACCACACAGGGGGCCCTGAACACTGAAGCTTTCTTT
d_call: TRBD1
j_call: TRBJ1-1
clone_size: few
v_call: TRBV7-2

cdr3_aa: CASRGGGAGNTIYF
cdr3_nt: TGTGCCAGCAGGGGAGGGGGGGCTGGAAACACCATATATTTT
d_call: .
j_call: TRBJ1-3
clone_size: .
v_call: TRBV12-3/TRBV12-4

cdr3_aa: CASSASGIEQYF
cdr3_nt: TGTGCCAGTAGTGCCTCAGGGATCGAGCAGTACTTC
d_call: .
j_call: TRBJ2-7
clone_size: .
v_call: TRBV19

cdr3_aa: CASQQSGGPNTGELFF
cdr3_nt: TGTGCCAGCCAACAAAGCGGGGGCCCTAACACCGGGGAGCTGTTTTTT
d_call: TRBD2
j_call: TRBJ2-2
clone_size: .
v_call: TRBV2

cdr3_aa: CASSYAKGAGGPTDTQYF
cdr3_nt: TGTGCCAGCAGTTACGCTAAAGGGGCGGGAGGGCCTACAGATACGCAGTATTTT
d_call: TRBD2
j_call: TRBJ2-3
clone_size: .
v_call: TRBV6-5

cdr3_aa: CASTFSGSGELFF
cdr3_nt: TGTGCCAGCACCTTTAGCGGGTCCGGGGAGCTGTTTTTT
d_call: TRBD2
j_call: TRBJ2-2
clone_size: .
v_call: TRBV2

cdr3_aa: CASHATGAGGGTQYF
cdr3_nt: TGTGCCAGCCACGCTACCGGGGCTGGCGGGGGGACCCAGTACTTC
d_call: TRBD2
j_call: TRBJ2-5
clone_size: few
v_call: TRBV6-1

cdr3_aa: CASSWAGGYTF
cdr3_nt: TGTGCCAGCAGTTGGGCAGGCGGCTACACCTTC
d_call: .
j_call: TRBJ1-2
clone_size: .
v_call: TRBV6-2/TRBV6-3

cdr3_aa: CASSTPGRHYGYTF
cdr3_nt: TGTGCCAGCAGCACCCCGGGACGGCACTATGGCTACACCTTC
d_call: .
j_call: TRBJ1-2
clone_size: .
v_call: TRBV11-2

cdr3_aa: CASSYSNTAYEQYF
cdr3_nt: TGTGCCAGCAGTTACTCGAACACAGCCTACGAGCAGTACTTC
d_call: .
j_call: TRBJ2-7
clone_size: .
v_call: TRBV6-2/TRBV6-3

cdr3_aa: CASSNTGTGTGANVLTF
cdr3_nt: TGTGCCAGTAGTAACACCGGGACAGGGACTGGGGCCAACGTCCTGACTTTC
d_call: TRBD1
j_call: TRBJ2-6
clone_size: .
v_call: TRBV19

cdr3_aa: CASSLGRALTDTQYF
cdr3_nt: TGTGCCAGCAGTTTAGGCAGGGCCCTCACAGATACGCAGTATTTT
d_call: .
j_call: TRBJ2-3
clone_size: .
v_call: TRBV12-3/TRBV12-4

cdr3_aa: CATGEISGSTYNEQFF
cdr3_nt: TGTGCCACCGGTGAAATTAGCGGGAGTACTTACAATGAGCAGTTCTTC
d_call: TRBD2
j_call: TRBJ2-1
clone_size: .
v_call: TRBV24-1

cdr3_aa: CASSQVAGQGIRGYTF
cdr3_nt: TGTGCCAGCAGCCAAGTTGCCGGACAGGGTATTAGGGGCTACACCTTC
d_call: TRBD1
j_call: TRBJ1-2
clone_size: .
v_call: TRBV14

cdr3_aa: CASSLDRGNYGHTF
cdr3_nt: TGTGCCAGCAGCTTGGACAGGGGTAACTATGGCCACACCTTC
d_call: TRBD1
j_call: TRBJ1-2
clone_size: .
v_call: TRBV5-4

cdr3_aa: CASSGHTGNGNTIYF
cdr3_nt: TGTGCCAGCAGTGGGCATACGGGAAATGGAAACACCATATATTTT
d_call: .
j_call: TRBJ1-3
clone_size: .
v_call: TRBV6-2/TRBV6-3

cdr3_aa: CSARGDIYYEQYF
cdr3_nt: TGCAGTGCTAGGGGGGACATATACTACGAGCAGTACTTC
d_call: .
j_call: TRBJ2-7
clone_size: .
v_call: TRBV20-1

cdr3_aa: CASRDRSSGGANVLTF
cdr3_nt: TGTGCCAGTCGGGACAGGTCCTCGGGGGGGGCCAACGTCCTGACTTTC
d_call: TRBD1
j_call: TRBJ2-6
clone_size: .
v_call: TRBV6-2/TRBV6-3

cdr3_aa: CSARSPQSSYNEQFF
cdr3_nt: TGCAGTGCTAGGTCGCCCCAGAGCTCCTACAATGAGCAGTTCTTC
d_call: .
j_call: TRBJ2-1
clone_size: .
v_call: TRBV20-1

cdr3_aa: CASSEGDSSYEQYF
cdr3_nt: TGTGCCAGCAGTGAAGGGGACAGCTCCTACGAGCAGTACTTC
d_call: TRBD1
j_call: TRBJ2-7
clone_size: .
v_call: TRBV6-1

cdr3_aa: CAWSARRGHQPQHF
cdr3_nt: TGTGCCTGGAGTGCGCGGCGGGGGCATCAGCCCCAGCATTTT
d_call: .
j_call: TRBJ1-5
clone_size: .
v_call: TRBV30

cdr3_aa: CASSSRGGLADTQYF
cdr3_nt: TGTGCCAGCAGCTCTCGGGGGGGCCTGGCAGATACGCAGTATTTT
d_call: TRBD2
j_call: TRBJ2-3
clone_size: .
v_call: TRBV7-2

cdr3_aa: CSADVGGSTYEQYF
cdr3_nt: TGCAGTGCTGACGTGGGGGGATCAACCTACGAGCAGTACTTC
d_call: .
j_call: TRBJ2-7
clone_size: .
v_call: TRBV20-1

cdr3_aa: CASRHLPRGTEAFF
cdr3_nt: TGTGCCAGCAGACACCTCCCGAGGGGGACTGAAGCTTTCTTT
d_call: .
j_call: TRBJ1-1
clone_size: .
v_call: TRBV6-2/TRBV6-3

cdr3_aa: CASSFGTANTGELFF
cdr3_nt: TGTGCCAGCAGCTTTGGGACAGCGAACACCGGGGAGCTGTTTTTT
d_call: TRBD1
j_call: TRBJ2-2
clone_size: .
v_call: TRBV11-3

cdr3_aa: CASSLRLAGKETQYF
cdr3_nt: TGTGCCAGCAGCTTGAGGCTAGCGGGAAAAGAGACCCAGTACTTC
d_call: TRBD2
j_call: TRBJ2-5
clone_size: .
v_call: TRBV5-4

cdr3_aa: CASSNEGGPKPQHF
cdr3_nt: TGTGCCAGCAGTAATGAGGGGGGTCCCAAGCCCCAGCATTTT
d_call: .
j_call: TRBJ1-5
clone_size: few
v_call: TRBV28

cdr3_aa: CASSWGGGGQGRETQYF
cdr3_nt: TGTGCCAGCAGCTGGGGCGGAGGAGGACAGGGAAGGGAGACCCAGTACTTC
d_call: TRBD1
j_call: TRBJ2-5
clone_size: .
v_call: TRBV5-4

cdr3_aa: CATSDLSQQGQETQYF
cdr3_nt: TGTGCCACCAGTGATTTGTCACAACAGGGGCAAGAGACCCAGTACTTC
d_call: TRBD1
j_call: TRBJ2-5
clone_size: .
v_call: TRBV24-1

cdr3_aa: CASSPPGSLGHTEAFF
cdr3_nt: TGTGCCAGCAGTCCCCCTGGCTCCCTGGGTCACACTGAAGCTTTCTTT
d_call: .
j_call: TRBJ1-1
clone_size: .
v_call: TRBV28

cdr3_aa: CSAYEGGYGYTF
cdr3_nt: TGCAGCGCCTACGAAGGGGGCTATGGCTACACCTTC
d_call: .
j_call: TRBJ1-2
clone_size: .
v_call: TRBV20-1

cdr3_aa: CSARDRGHEQYF
cdr3_nt: TGCAGTGCCAGGGACAGGGGCCACGAGCAGTACTTC
d_call: TRBD1
j_call: TRBJ2-7
clone_size: few
v_call: TRBV20-1

cdr3_aa: CASSSRQGTRITEALF
cdr3_nt: TGCGCCAGCAGCAGCAGACAGGGGACGAGAATCACTGAAGCTCTCTTT
d_call: TRBD1
j_call: TRBJ1-1
clone_size: .
v_call: TRBV5-1

cdr3_aa: CASSIDSPPQPQHF
cdr3_nt: TGTGCCAGTAGTATAGACAGTCCACCGCAGCCCCAGCATTTT
d_call: .
j_call: TRBJ1-5
clone_size: .
v_call: TRBV19

cdr3_aa: CATRGQGANEQFF
cdr3_nt: TGTGCCACCAGAGGACAGGGGGCCAATGAGCAGTTCTTC
d_call: TRBD1
j_call: TRBJ2-1
clone_size: .
v_call: TRBV24-1

cdr3_aa: CASSPPGTGYEQYF
cdr3_nt: TGTGCCAGCAGTCCCCCCGGGACAGGGTACGAGCAGTACTTC
d_call: TRBD1
j_call: TRBJ2-7
clone_size: few
v_call: TRBV27

cdr3_aa: CASSLSSETQYF
cdr3_nt: TGTGCCAGCAGCTTATCGTCGGAGACCCAGTACTTC
d_call: .
j_call: TRBJ2-5
clone_size: few
v_call: TRBV7-2

cdr3_aa: CASSLGQDSNQPQHF
cdr3_nt: TGTGCCAGCAGCTTGGGACAGGATAGCAATCAGCCCCAGCATTTT
d_call: TRBD1
j_call: TRBJ1-5
clone_size: few
v_call: TRBV7-4

cdr3_aa: CSASLGANEKLFF
cdr3_nt: TGCAGTGCTTCCCTCGGGGCGAATGAAAAACTGTTTTTT
d_call: .
j_call: TRBJ1-4
clone_size: few
v_call: TRBV20-1

cdr3_aa: CASSFQETQYF
cdr3_nt: TGTGCCAGCAGCTTCCAAGAGACCCAGTACTTC
d_call: .
j_call: TRBJ2-5
clone_size: .
v_call: TRBV5-4

cdr3_aa: CAIRDGAVKLFF
cdr3_nt: TGTGCCATCCGGGACGGAGCCGTAAAACTGTTTTTT
d_call: .
j_call: TRBJ1-4
clone_size: few
v_call: TRBV24-1